What follows are 19 T cell receptor beta chains derived from one specimen sequenced in a study of control samples from healthy donors and cancer patients. Produced via immunoSEQ multiplex PCR; TCRdb's table is partial and in-frame only. The table has about 100,000 clones, more than 85% seen once; the top ten hold approximately 7.6%. The sample was blood. The receptors here all came from a man between 18 and 29 years old in good health.

The J gene is TRBJ1-1, the V gene TRBV6-5, with no clear D. CDR3 length equals 13 residues. Trimming left V 6 bases short and J 5 bases short, with 13 bases between. CDR1 is MNHEY and CDR2 is SVGAGI in the germline V gene. The CDR3 reads CASRLQDLTEAFF. Written as DNA, the CDR3 is TGTGCCAGCAGGCTTCAAGATCTGACTGAAGCTTTCTTT.

The gene calls are TRBV5-1 and TRBJ1-1, with TRBD1 matching over 8 bases. The trim removed 5 bases at V and 4 bases at J, leaving 13 bases unmatched. CDR1 is SGHRS and CDR2 is YFSETQ in the germline V gene. CDR3 length: 16 amino acids. CDR3 sequence: CASSPMASDRVTEAFF. CDR3 nucleotides: TGCGCCAGCAGTCCCATGGCTTCGGACAGGGTCACTGAAGCTTTCTTT.

V usage is TRBV27 and J usage is TRBJ2-2; the D is unclear. Trimming cost V 7 bases and J 6 bases, with 15 bases left between them. Germline V gene sequence: CDR1 MNHEY, CDR2 SMNVEV (reference sequence). The CDR3 is 14 amino acids. CDR3 sequence: CASIGQPLSGELFF. The CDR3 DNA is TGTGCCAGCATAGGTCAGCCCCTGTCCGGGGAGCTGTTTTTT.

The V gene is TRBV5-8, the J gene TRBJ1-1; D unclear. This CDR3 is built from 11 residues. Germline CDR1 and CDR2: SGHTS and YDEGEE. V dropped 2 bases and J dropped 4 bases, with 3 bases sitting between them. The CDR3 loop reads CASSFGTEAFF. CDR3 sequence (DNA): TGTGCCAGCAGCTTTGGCACTGAAGCTTTCTTT. Filled out from reference TRBV5-8 and TRBJ1-1, the complete variable domain reads EAGVTQSPTHLIKTRGQQATLRCSPISGHTSVYWYQQALGLGLQFLLWYDEGEERNRGNFPPRFSGRQFPNYSSELNVNALELEDSALYLCASSFGTEAFFGQGTRLTVV.

The CDR3 nucleotides read TGTGCCAGCAGTTACTCCGGGACAGGGACCGATACGCAGTATTTT. Translated: CASSYSGTGTDTQYF. The chain has TRBV6-5 and TRBJ2-3; 9 positions match TRBD1. Germline-derived CDR1 and CDR2 are MNHEY and SVGAGI. V shed 0 bases, J shed 6 bases, and the junction held 4 bases outside the gene matches. There are 15 residues in the CDR3.

The genes are TRBV7-9 and TRBJ1-5; no reliable D call. Germline V gene lookup returns CDR1 SEHNR and CDR2 FQNEAQ (reference sequence). V lost 0 bases and J 2 bases, leaving 8 bases between the germline ends. This CDR3 region has 15 residues. CDR3 amino acids: CASSLATGGNQPQHF. The CDR3 bases are TGTGCCAGCAGCTTAGCGACCGGGGGCAATCAGCCCCAGCATTTT.

This chain joins TRBV7-2 and TRBJ1-5, with 9 bases aligning to TRBD1. The V segment lost 1 base and the J segment 7 bases; nucleotides outside the gene matches: 5. CDR3 length: 15 amino acids. Germline loops: CDR1 SGHTA, CDR2 FQGNSA. CDR3 sequence: CASSLEQGALQPQHF. The CDR3 DNA reads TGTGCCAGCAGCTTAGAACAGGGGGCTCTGCAGCCCCAGCATTTT.

This clone has only one observation. This chain uses TRBV7-2 with TRBJ2-5; D gene uncertain. With 1 base removed from V and 3 bases from J, the gap between germline ends came to 12 bases. CDR1 is SGHTA and CDR2 is FQGNSA in the germline V gene. CDR3 length equals 15 residues. CDR3 nucleotides: TGTGCCAGCAGCTTAGGCACGACTCTAGAAGAGACCCAGTACTTC. Translation: CASSLGTTLEETQYF.

The chain is built from TRBV6-5 and TRBJ2-2, with D unresolved. V was pared by 6 bases and J by 1 base, with 9 bases between. The CDR3 is made up of 14 amino acids. Germline V gene sequence: CDR1 MNHEY, CDR2 SVGAGI. The CDR3 loop is CASRNNRNTGELFF. The CDR3 DNA reads TGTGCCAGCAGGAACAACAGGAACACCGGGGAGCTGTTTTTT.

The J gene is TRBJ1-1, the V gene TRBV12-3 or TRBV12-4; D remains unclear. The CDR3 consists of 13 residues. The V end was cut by 0 bases, the J end by 5 bases, with 7 bases between. As DNA, the CDR3 is TGTGCCAGCAGTTTAGCGGCGGGAACTGAAGCTTTCTTT. It specifies CASSLAAGTEAFF.

V and J are TRBV11-3 and TRBJ2-3; D gene uncertain. CDR3 length: 13 residues. Trimming took 5 bases from V and 3 from J, leaving 9 bases between them. CDR1 is SGHNT and CDR2 is YENEEA in the germline V gene. The CDR3 reads CASSPGPTDTQYF. The CDR3 DNA sequence: TGTGCCAGCAGCCCAGGCCCAACAGATACGCAGTATTTT.

The rearrangement links TRBV5-1 to TRBJ1-1; no clear D. Germline CDR1 is SGHRS and CDR2 is YFSETQ. The CDR3 is 14 amino acids. The V end was cut by 3 bases, the J end by 1 base, with 10 bases between. CDR3 DNA sequence: TGCGCCAGCAGCTCGGACGGTCGGAACACTGAAGCTTTCTTT. Translated: CASSSDGRNTEAFF.

The chain has TRBV9 and TRBJ2-3, with 10 bases matching TRBD2. There are 16 residues in the CDR3. The germline V gene has CDR1 SGDLS and CDR2 YYNGEE. V dropped 3 bases and J dropped 5; count of bases not matched to a gene: 9. CDR3 in amino acids: CASSAALAGGKDTQYF. The CDR3 bases are TGTGCCAGCAGCGCCGCTTTAGCGGGAGGAAAAGATACGCAGTATTTT.

The rearrangement links TRBV7-9 to TRBJ1-3; no clear D gene. The CDR3 totals 16 residues. CDR1 SEHNR and CDR2 FQNEAQ come from the germline V gene (reference sequence). Trimming took 0 bases from V and 1 from J, leaving 10 bases between them. The DNA for the CDR3 is TGTGCCAGCAGCTTAGCTTGGCAGATATCTGGAAACACCATATATTTT. It translates to CASSLAWQISGNTIYF.

The V gene is TRBV5-8, the J gene TRBJ2-1; the D is unclear. The CDR3 runs 15 residues. In germline, CDR1 is SGHTS, CDR2 YDEGEE. V lost 4 bases to trimming and J lost 6 bases, with 17 bases between them. For the CDR3, the DNA is TGTGCCAGCAGCCACTGGAGTTCTGGATTCAATGAGCAGTTCTTC. This sequence encodes CASSHWSSGFNEQFF.

The V call is TRBV29-1, the J call TRBJ1-1; D is unresolved. From germline, CDR1 is SQVTM and CDR2 ANQGSEA. The CDR3 is 15 residues long. Trimming cost V 6 bases and J 1 base, with 18 bases left between them. The CDR3 nucleotides are TGCAGCGTCCCTAAGACGGACGCGGGGAACACTGAAGCTTTCTTT. Residues: CSVPKTDAGNTEAFF.

This clone was counted a few times. This rearrangement joins TRBV6-1 to TRBJ1-5; 10 bases align to TRBD1. There are 15 residues in the CDR3. Germline CDR1 reads MNHNS; CDR2 reads SASEGT. The V segment lost 3 bases and the J segment 5 bases; nucleotides outside the gene matches: 4. CDR3 sequence reads: CASSDPGTGDQPQHF. The CDR3 bases are TGTGCCAGCAGTGACCCCGGGACAGGGGATCAGCCCCAGCATTTT.

The V call is TRBV11-3, the J call TRBJ1-1; D remains ambiguous. Trimming removed 8 bases from V and 1 base from J, with 11 bases in between. The germline CDR1 and CDR2 sequences are SGHNT and YENEEA. The CDR3 extends over 13 amino acids. This CDR3 is CASQSVGNTEAFF. In DNA form, the CDR3 reads TGTGCCAGCCAGTCGGTTGGGAACACTGAAGCTTTCTTT.

The rearrangement uses TRBV9 and TRBJ2-1; D remains unclear. CDR3 size: 14 residues. V was trimmed by 0 bases and J by 4 bases, leaving 8 bases between them. Germline CDR1 and CDR2: SGDLS and YYNGEE. CDR3 DNA: TGTGCCAGCAGCGTAGGTGACTCTTACAATGAGCAGTTCTTC. Protein sequence: CASSVGDSYNEQFF. Together with reference TRBV9 and TRBJ2-1, the CDR3 gives the full variable domain: DSGVTQTPKHLITATGQRVTLRCSPRSGDLSVYWYQQSLDQGLQFLIQYYNGEERAKGNILERFSAQQFPDLHSELNLSSLELGDSALYFCASSVGDSYNEQFFGPGTRLTVL.